The source of this T cell receptor (beta chain) is a study of somatic mutations in cytotoxic T cells in rheumatoid arthritis. Study as a whole: A roughly 32 ml EDTA sample of patient blood was drawn right after diagnosis, before any treatment. Findings and limits, study-wide: Comparison of CD8+ T-cell clonality between rheumatoid arthritis patients and age-matched healthy controls yielded no significant difference. With advancing age, CD8+ clonality climbed in rheumatoid arthritis patients but did not rise in healthy controls.

Concerning this clone: Its antigen is still unknown.

V lost 0 bases and J lost 1, with 13 bases in between. This CDR3 contains 16 residues. Purity of the CD4+ and CD8+ cells, isolated by positive magnetic bead selection, was checked by flow cytometry. The protocol was immunoSEQ multiplex PCR, while the TCRdb copy is restricted to in-frame clones and leaves out a portion. Among about 18,000 clones listed, 65% to 70% were seen once. This chain uses TRBV23-1 with TRBJ2-7; maybe TRBD1 (5 bases). TRBV23-1 is filed as an ORF, its function uncertain. The material sequenced was CD8+ T cells sorted from blood. The clonotype comes from an adult with rheumatoid arthritis. CDR3 DNA sequence: TGCGCCAGCAGTCAATCTGAAGGGGCGAAATCCTACGAGCAGTACTTC. It codes for CASSQSEGAKSYEQYF.